This TCR beta chain emerged from a study of T cell responses to AZD1222 COVID-19 vaccine. Findings and caveats of the study: It should be noted that donors were predominantly white British and more often female, and clonal diversity was possibly underestimated. With dominance at 160-218 and 743-854, vaccine-associated CD4 TCRs spanned spike. Recipients of AZD1222 seropositive at baseline numbered only six or seven.

The CDR3 has 15 residues. CDR1 and CDR2 from the germline V gene are SGHDT and YYEEEE. The V and J ends lost 2 bases and 4 bases, in that order; junction bases with no gene match: 5. For this clone: Its antigen is not identified.

Repertoires were generated with immunoSEQ multiplex PCR, while TCRdb's copy carries only in-frame clones and drops some. The sample includes 90,000 to 150,000 clones, about 86% of them seen just once. The receptor comes from an adult who received the AZD1222 COVID-19 vaccine. The source was peripheral blood, collected 28 days after the second AZD1222 dose. The chain employs TRBV5-6 and TRBJ1-4; 7 bases line up with TRBD1. The CDR3 is CASSFTGASNEKLFF. The CDR3, as DNA: TGTGCCAGCAGCTTCACAGGGGCCAGTAATGAAAAACTGTTTTTT.